Listed here is a single T cell receptor beta chain. This clonotype has only a few counts. Its antigen is not yet known. Qualities for individual bases were not recorded, and no much larger clone is one base off. Looking up the germline V gene yields CDR1 SGDLS and CDR2 YYNGEE. Spanning cysteine to phenylalanine, the CDR3 consists of 13 amino acids. The sequence is cut down to CDR3 DNA, 39 bases in frame from base 1. The germline ends are 13 bases apart after V is trimmed by 0 bases and J by 10 bases. Libraries of naive CD8 T cells were built from anywhere between roughly 20,000 and 1,100,000 sorted cells, with 10%, 30% or 50% of the purified RNA used. Naive CD8 T cells, defined as CD8+CD4-CCR7+CD45RA+, were FACS-sorted into RLT Plus buffer on a BD FACSAria II. To test detection sensitivity, Jurkat RNA equivalent to nine to ten TCR copies was spiked into samples of roughly 18,000-1,000,000 naive CD8 T cells. Enrichment of CD8 T cells was done with RosetteSep CD8+ T Cell Enrichment Cocktail plus Ficoll-Paque, and ACK red cell lysis came afterward.

Library preparation employed PCR. TCRdb records NextSeq 500 as the sequencer. Bulk TCR libraries were made following a previously described method, with the TCR primers given in Table S5. Purification of total RNA was performed with the Qiagen AllPrep DNA/RNA kit. Before analysis, reads from multiple sequencing runs of one library were combined. The authors' pipeline ran thus. Only reads with exact TCR constant sequence were kept, trimmed to 150 nt, and grouped by their 12-nt molecular barcodes. Reads within each barcode group were sub-clustered using a 15% Levenshtein threshold, and quality-weighted consensus sequences were constructed for each RNA molecule. Non-functional sequences were filtered out, along with any lower-count sequence sitting one edit away from another sequence. Based on fitting two negative binomial distributions, any barcode sub-cluster with under 20% of the maximum read count was discarded. The raw public data were reprocessed by TCRdb itself: fastp quality trimming at Q25, MiXCR clonotype calling, in-frame beta chains only. Entries are consolidated by CDR3 protein sequence, retaining the most common genes and DNA. TCRdb, not the authors, supplied the V and J calls. The sample contains hundreds of thousands of distinct CDR3 sequences, roughly 27% of them found a single time. Together, the top ten hold about 0.84% of the sample.

This sample is drawn from a study of molecular identifiers for immune sequencing clone quantification (dated by TCRdb to the late 2010s). For the wider study: For a replicate experiment, RNA from 20,000 or 100,000 naive CD8 T cells was divided into five aliquots, of which four were sequenced. This methods study used CD8 T cells to benchmark TCR RNA copy counting and molecular-identifier clustering-based TCR repertoire sequencing (MIDCIRS).

The study at large found these results: Modeling indicated approximately 3.2 TCR RNA copies recovered per cell, compared with about 10 by digital PCR, which implies a capture efficiency of around 30%. In CMV-specific effector cells, clones with more than 20 RNA copies accounted for over 99% of molecules, whereas in naive cells such clones accounted for under 1%. The naive libraries included spiked-in Jurkat TCR RNA (10 copies' worth), and this Jurkat TCR RNA is not part of the donor repertoire. Even against a background of around 950,000 naive CD8 T cells, spiked-in Jurkat TCR RNA amounting to a single cell's worth was reported to be detectable. When barcode sub-clustering was omitted, TCR diversity was inflated by chimeric consensus sequences, with chimeras reaching as high as 47%. Identical TCR molecules sharing a barcode could cause highly expanded clone sizes to be underestimated.

Sequencing was done on a sample of naive CD8+ T cells from blood, with Jurkat cell RNA spiked in. Reading the label with the study, this specimen's cell subset or site is: FACS-sorted CD8+CD4-CCR7+CD45RA+ naive T cells. The receptor was isolated from a human donor in good health. Some libraries in this study had Jurkat cell RNA spiked in. Recombination connected TRBV9 to TRBJ1-2; the D gene is perhaps TRBD1, on 6 matching bases. The DNA sequence is given as TGTGCCAGCAGCGTAGTCCCAGGGGCATACTACACCTTC. The resulting protein is CASSVVPGAYYTF. Reference TRBV9 and TRBJ1-2 proteins supply the regions before and after the CDR3; the full variable domain is: DSGVTQTPKHLITATGQRVTLRCSPRSGDLSVYWYQQSLDQGLQFLIQYYNGEERAKGNILERFSAQQFPDLHSELNLSSLELGDSALYFCASSVVPGAYYTFGSGTRLTVV.